The entry below gives a single TCR beta chain sequence along with its context. No antigen is known for it. This specimen comes from a study of cytomegalovirus exposure and HLA in healthy donors. Study details: In a later analysis, it was reported that the 120 validation repertoires had been produced on the same platform as the 550 to 700 repertoires belonging to the first cohort.

Study-level points and caveats: A few chains linked to CMV were shown in vitro to be specific for CMV antigens. Cytomegalovirus-associated TCR beta chains were listed, numbering more than 150. With high specificity and sensitivity, the classifier reportedly diagnosed cytomegalovirus status.

Germline lookup yields CDR1 SGHTS and CDR2 YDEGEE. The V segment lost 6 bases and the J segment 2 bases; nucleotides outside the gene matches: 8. This CDR3 contains 15 residues. TCRdb keeps only in-frame clones here, not all; method: immunoSEQ multiplex PCR. The sample includes 250,000 to 350,000 clones, roughly 88% of them seen just once. The sequencing sample was made of PBMCs. The source is a woman aged 18-29 years in good health and CMV-seronegative. V usage is TRBV5-8 and J usage is TRBJ2-3; 8 nucleotides align to TRBD2. The CDR3 DNA is TGTGCCAGCACCGAGCGGGAGTCAAACACAGATACGCAGTATTTT. Translated, it gives CASTERESNTDTQYF.